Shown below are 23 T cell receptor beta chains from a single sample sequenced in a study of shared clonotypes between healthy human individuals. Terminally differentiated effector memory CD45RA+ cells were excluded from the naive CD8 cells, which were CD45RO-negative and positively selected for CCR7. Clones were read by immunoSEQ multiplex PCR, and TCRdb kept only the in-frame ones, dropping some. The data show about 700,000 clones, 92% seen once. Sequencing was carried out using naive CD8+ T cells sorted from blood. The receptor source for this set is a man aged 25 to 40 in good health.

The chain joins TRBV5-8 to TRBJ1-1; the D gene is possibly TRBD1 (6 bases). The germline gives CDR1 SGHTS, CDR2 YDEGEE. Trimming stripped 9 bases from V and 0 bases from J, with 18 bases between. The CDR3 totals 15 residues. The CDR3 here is CATNPLGGVNTEAFF. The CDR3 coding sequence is TGTGCCACAAACCCCTTAGGGGGGGTGAACACTGAAGCTTTCTTT.

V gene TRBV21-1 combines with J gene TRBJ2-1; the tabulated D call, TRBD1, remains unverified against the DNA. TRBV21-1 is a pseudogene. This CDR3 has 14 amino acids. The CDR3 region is CARGQGTNYNEQFF. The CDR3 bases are TGTGCCAGGGGACAGGGGACTAACTACAATGAGCAGTTCTTC.

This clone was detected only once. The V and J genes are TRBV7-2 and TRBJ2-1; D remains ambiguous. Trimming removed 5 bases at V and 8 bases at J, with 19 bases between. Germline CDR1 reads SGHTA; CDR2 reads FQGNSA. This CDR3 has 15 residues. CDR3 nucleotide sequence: TGTGCCAGCAGCCCCGTGGAGCTTGGATCCGATGAGCAGTTCTTC. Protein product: CASSPVELGSDEQFF.

The DNA for the CDR3 is TGTGCTAGTGGACGGTTGGATGAGCAGTTCTTC. Residues: CASGRLDEQFF. The chain couples TRBV12-5 to TRBJ2-1; D is undetermined. The length of the CDR3 is 11 residues. Germline loops: CDR1 LGHNT, CDR2 FRNRAP. V shed 6 bases and J shed 8 bases, with 8 bases lying between them. Filled out from reference TRBV12-5 and TRBJ2-1, the complete variable domain reads DARVTQTPRHKVTEMGQEVTMRCQPILGHNTVFWYRQTMMQGLELLAYFRNRAPLDDSGMPKDRFSAEMPDATLATLKIQPSEPRDSAVYFCASGRLDEQFFGPGTRLTVL.

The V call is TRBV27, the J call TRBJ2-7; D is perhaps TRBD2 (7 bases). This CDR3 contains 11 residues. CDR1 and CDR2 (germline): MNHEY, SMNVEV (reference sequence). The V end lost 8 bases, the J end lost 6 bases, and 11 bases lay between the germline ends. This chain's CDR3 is CASWGGAEQYF. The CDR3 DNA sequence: TGTGCCAGCTGGGGGGGGGCCGAGCAGTACTTC.

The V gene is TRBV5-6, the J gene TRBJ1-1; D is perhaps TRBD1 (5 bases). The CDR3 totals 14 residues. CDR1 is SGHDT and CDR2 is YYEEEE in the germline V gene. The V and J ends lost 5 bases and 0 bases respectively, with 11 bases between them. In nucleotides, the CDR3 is TGTGCCAGCAGACCGCAGGGCATGAACACTGAAGCTTTCTTT. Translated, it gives CASRPQGMNTEAFF.

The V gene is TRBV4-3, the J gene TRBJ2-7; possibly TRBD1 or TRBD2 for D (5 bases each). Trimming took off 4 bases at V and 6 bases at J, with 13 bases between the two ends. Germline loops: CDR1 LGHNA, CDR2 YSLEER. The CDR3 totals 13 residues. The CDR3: CASSRSEGSEQYF. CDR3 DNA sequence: TGCGCCAGCAGCCGAAGTGAGGGGAGCGAGCAGTACTTC.

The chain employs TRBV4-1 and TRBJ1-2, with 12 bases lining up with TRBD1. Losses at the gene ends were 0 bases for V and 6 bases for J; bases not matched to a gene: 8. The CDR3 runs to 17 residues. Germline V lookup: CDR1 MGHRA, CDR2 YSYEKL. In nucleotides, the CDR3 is TGCGCCAGCAGCCAAGATATGGCCGGGACAGGGGGCGATGGCTACACCTTC. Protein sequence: CASSQDMAGTGGDGYTF.

CDR3 residues: CASRVRGLGEQFF. CDR3 DNA: TGTGCCAGCAGAGTCCGGGGCCTTGGCGAGCAGTTCTTC. The chain is built from TRBV6-1 and TRBJ2-1; D assignment may be TRBD1 or TRBD2 (5 bases each). V dropped 6 bases and J dropped 10 bases, with 16 bases sitting between them. Germline V lookup: CDR1 MNHNS, CDR2 SASEGT. The CDR3 consists of 13 residues.

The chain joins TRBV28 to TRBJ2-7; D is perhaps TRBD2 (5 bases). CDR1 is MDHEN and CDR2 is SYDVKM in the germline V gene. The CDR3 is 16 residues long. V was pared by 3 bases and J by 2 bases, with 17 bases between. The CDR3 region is CASSLGPFVGAYEQYF. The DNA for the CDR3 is TGTGCCAGCAGTTTGGGTCCTTTTGTGGGAGCCTACGAGCAGTACTTC.

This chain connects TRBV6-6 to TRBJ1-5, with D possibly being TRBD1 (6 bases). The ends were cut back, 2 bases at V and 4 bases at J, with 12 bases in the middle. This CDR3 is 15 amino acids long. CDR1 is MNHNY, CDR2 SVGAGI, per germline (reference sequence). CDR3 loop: CASSYGWDTNQPQHF. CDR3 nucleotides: TGTGCCAGCAGTTACGGTTGGGACACGAATCAGCCCCAGCATTTT.

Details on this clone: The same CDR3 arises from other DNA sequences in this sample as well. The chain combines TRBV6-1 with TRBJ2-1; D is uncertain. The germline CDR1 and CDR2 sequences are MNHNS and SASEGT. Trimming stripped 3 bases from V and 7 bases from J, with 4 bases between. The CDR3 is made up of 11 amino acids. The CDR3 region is CASSEGNEQFF. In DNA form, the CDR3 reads TGTGCCAGCAGTGAGGGGAATGAGCAGTTCTTC.

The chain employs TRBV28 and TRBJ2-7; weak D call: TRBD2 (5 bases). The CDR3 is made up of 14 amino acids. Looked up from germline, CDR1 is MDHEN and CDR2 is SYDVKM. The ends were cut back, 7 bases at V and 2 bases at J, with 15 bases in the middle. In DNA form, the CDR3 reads TGTGCCAGCATCCCAGGAGCGGTCCCCTACGAGCAGTACTTC. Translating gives CASIPGAVPYEQYF.

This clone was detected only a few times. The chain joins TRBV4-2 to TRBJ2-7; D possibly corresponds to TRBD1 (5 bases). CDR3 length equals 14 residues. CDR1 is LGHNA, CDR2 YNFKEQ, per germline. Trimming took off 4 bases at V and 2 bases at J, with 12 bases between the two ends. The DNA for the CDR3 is TGTGCCAGCAGCCCCCAGGGCAGGGCCTACGAGCAGTACTTC. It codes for CASSPQGRAYEQYF.

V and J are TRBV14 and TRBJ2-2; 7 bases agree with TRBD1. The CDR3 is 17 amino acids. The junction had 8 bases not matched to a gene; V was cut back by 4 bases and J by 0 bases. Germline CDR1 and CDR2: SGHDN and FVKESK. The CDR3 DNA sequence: TGTGCCAGCAGCCGACCGGGACAGTCATCGAACACCGGGGAGCTGTTTTTT. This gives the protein CASSRPGQSSNTGELFF.

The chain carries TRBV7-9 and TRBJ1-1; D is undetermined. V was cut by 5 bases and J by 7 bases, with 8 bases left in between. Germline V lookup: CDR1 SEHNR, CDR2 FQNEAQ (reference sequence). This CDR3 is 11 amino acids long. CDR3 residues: CASSRGNEAFF. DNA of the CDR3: TGTGCCAGCAGCAGAGGCAATGAAGCTTTCTTT.

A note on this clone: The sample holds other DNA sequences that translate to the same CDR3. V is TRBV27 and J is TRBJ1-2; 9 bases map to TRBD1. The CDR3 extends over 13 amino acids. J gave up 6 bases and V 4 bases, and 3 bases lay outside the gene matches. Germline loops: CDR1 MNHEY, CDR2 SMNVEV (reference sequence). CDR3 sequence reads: CASSSRQGDGYTF. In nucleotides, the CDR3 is TGTGCCAGCAGTTCAAGACAGGGGGATGGCTACACCTTC.

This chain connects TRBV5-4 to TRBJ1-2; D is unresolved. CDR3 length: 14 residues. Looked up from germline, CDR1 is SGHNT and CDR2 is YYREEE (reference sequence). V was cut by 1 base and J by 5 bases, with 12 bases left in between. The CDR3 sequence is CASSLRTVNYGYTF. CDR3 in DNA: TGTGCCAGCAGCTTGCGGACGGTGAATTATGGCTACACCTTC.

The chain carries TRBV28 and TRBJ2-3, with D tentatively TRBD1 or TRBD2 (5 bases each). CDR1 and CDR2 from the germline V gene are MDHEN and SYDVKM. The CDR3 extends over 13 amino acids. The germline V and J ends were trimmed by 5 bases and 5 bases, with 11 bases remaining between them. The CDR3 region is CASSPRGGDTQYF. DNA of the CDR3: TGTGCCAGCAGTCCGAGGGGCGGAGATACGCAGTATTTT.

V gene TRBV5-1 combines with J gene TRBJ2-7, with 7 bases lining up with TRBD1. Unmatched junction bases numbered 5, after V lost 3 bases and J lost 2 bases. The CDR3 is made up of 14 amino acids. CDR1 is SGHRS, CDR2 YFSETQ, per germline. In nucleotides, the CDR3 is TGCGCCAGCAGCTCCACAGGGGATCCCTACGAGCAGTACTTC. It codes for CASSSTGDPYEQYF.

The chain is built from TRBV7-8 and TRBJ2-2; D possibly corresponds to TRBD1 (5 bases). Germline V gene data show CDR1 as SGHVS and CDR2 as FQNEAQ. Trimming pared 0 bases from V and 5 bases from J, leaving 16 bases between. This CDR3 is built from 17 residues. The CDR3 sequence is CASSLAPGIRATGELFF. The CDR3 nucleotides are TGTGCCAGCAGCTTAGCTCCAGGGATTAGGGCAACCGGGGAGCTGTTTTTT.

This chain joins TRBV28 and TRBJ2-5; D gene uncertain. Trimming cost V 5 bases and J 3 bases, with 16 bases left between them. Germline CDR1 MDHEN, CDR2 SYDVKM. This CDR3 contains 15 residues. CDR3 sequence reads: CASSPPGSREETQYF. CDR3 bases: TGTGCCAGCAGTCCACCTGGGTCCCGGGAAGAGACCCAGTACTTC.

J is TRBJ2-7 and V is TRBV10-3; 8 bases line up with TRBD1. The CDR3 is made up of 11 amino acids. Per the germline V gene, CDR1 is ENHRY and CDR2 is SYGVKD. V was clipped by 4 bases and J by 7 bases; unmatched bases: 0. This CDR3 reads CAISGDREQYF. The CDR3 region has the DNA TGTGCCATCAGTGGGGACAGGGAGCAGTACTTC.